A single sample gave rise to the 2 T cell receptor beta chains below, sequenced in a study of blood T cell repertoires in COVID-19. Assay: immunoSEQ multiplex PCR; the TCRdb copy retains only in-frame clones and omits some. Of about 65,000 clones in the sample, over 85% were seen once. Sequencing input: peripheral blood. All receptors derive from a man between 65 and 85 years old with active COVID-19.

The chain combines TRBV27 with TRBJ1-2; D ambiguous. The CDR3 length is 16 residues. The germline gives CDR1 MNHEY, CDR2 SMNVEV (reference sequence). Trimming shortened V by 2 bases and J by 1 base, and 14 bases separated the two germline ends. For the CDR3, the DNA is TGTGCCAGCAGTTTACGGTTTTGGGGAGTTAACTATGGCTACACCTTC. It specifies CASSLRFWGVNYGYTF.

CDR3 sequence (DNA): TGTGCCAGCAGCTTAGTTCCGGCGGGAGCTTACACAGATACGCAGTATTTT. Translating gives CASSLVPAGAYTDTQYF. The chain links TRBV7-2 to TRBJ2-3; 7 bases align to TRBD2. CDR3 size: 17 residues. Germline-derived CDR1 and CDR2 are SGHTA and FQGNSA. V was clipped by 1 base and J by 2 bases; unmatched bases: 9.